Presented here are 30 T cell receptor beta chains from one specimen sequenced in a study of CD8 T cells in Susac syndrome. RNA was extracted with the RNeasy kit, and a quantity of roughly 0.5 to 1 ug was reverse transcribed using random hexamers. TCRdb passed the immunoSEQ multiplex PCR reads through MiXCR, listing each CDR3 protein once. The sample gives 78,000 or so distinct CDR3 sequences, about 95% of which show up once; roughly 0.39% is in the top ten. Sequenced sample: CD8+ T cells from PBMCs. These receptors all come from a human donor with multiple sclerosis.

The chain has TRBV7-2 and TRBJ1-2, with a possible D match to TRBD1 (6 bases). Germline assignment: CDR1 SGHTA and CDR2 FQGNSA. This CDR3 has 17 amino acids. V was trimmed by 7 bases and J by 1 base, leaving 22 bases between them. CDR3 residues: CASIHPRGAGHNYGYTF. The CDR3 region has the DNA TGTGCCAGCATCCATCCTCGGGGGGCAGGGCATAACTATGGCTACACCTTC.

This chain links TRBV27 with TRBJ2-2; D tentatively reads TRBD1 or TRBD2 (6 bases each). Germline-derived CDR1 and CDR2 are MNHEY and SMNVEV (reference sequence). The CDR3 extends over 17 amino acids. V lost 2 bases and J 7 bases, leaving 20 bases between the germline ends. The CDR3 sequence is CASSLGRQEGGIGELFF. The CDR3 bases are TGTGCCAGCAGTTTAGGGCGTCAGGAAGGGGGGATCGGGGAGCTGTTTTTT.

The CDR3 sequence is CASSLGLAGGRGTDTQYF. Here the CDR3 DNA reads TGTGCCAGCAGCTTAGGCCTAGCGGGAGGGAGAGGCACAGATACGCAGTATTTT. The gene calls are TRBV13 and TRBJ2-3; 12 bases fit TRBD2. V lost 0 bases and J lost 1; bases outside the gene matches: 5. Germline CDR1 PRHDT, CDR2 FYEKMQ (reference sequence). This CDR3 is 18 amino acids long.

CDR3 protein: CAGGGGRGDEQYF. CDR3 in DNA: TGTGCCGGAGGTGGTGGGCGGGGAGACGAGCAGTACTTC. The chain has TRBV6-5 and TRBJ2-7, with D perhaps TRBD2 (6 bases). V lost 11 bases and J 5 bases, leaving 19 bases between the germline ends. This CDR3 is 13 amino acids long. CDR1 is MNHEY, CDR2 SVGAGI, per germline.

The chain employs TRBV13 and TRBJ1-1; no clear D gene. Germline-derived CDR1 and CDR2 are PRHDT and FYEKMQ (reference sequence). The V end was cut by 5 bases, the J end by 6 bases, with 13 bases between. The length of the CDR3 is 13 residues. For the CDR3, the DNA is TGTGCCAGCAGCGCTACGGGGAGAGCTGAAGCTTTCTTT. Amino acids: CASSATGRAEAFF.

The chain joins TRBV7-9 to TRBJ1-1; D gene ambiguous. From germline, CDR1 is SEHNR and CDR2 FQNEAQ (reference sequence). CDR3 length: 13 amino acids. V was trimmed by 6 bases and J by 1 base, leaving 9 bases between them. CDR3 in amino acids: CASRGWENTEAFF. The CDR3 DNA is TGTGCCAGCAGGGGATGGGAGAACACTGAAGCTTTCTTT. Full variable domain (outside the CDR3, taken from reference TRBV7-9 and TRBJ1-1): DTGVSQNPRHKITKRGQNVTFRCDPISEHNRLYWYRQTLGQGPEFLTYFQNEAQLEKSRLLSDRFSAERPKGSFSTLEIQRTEQGDSAMYLCASRGWENTEAFFGQGTRLTVV.

The rearrangement joins TRBV10-3 to TRBJ2-1, with a tentative D call TRBD1 (6 bases). Germline V gives CDR1 ENHRY, CDR2 SYGVKD. V lost 3 bases and J lost 5, with 11 bases in between. CDR3 length: 14 amino acids. Here the CDR3 reads CAISEQGDNNEQFF. The CDR3 DNA sequence: TGTGCCATCAGTGAACAGGGCGACAACAATGAGCAGTTCTTC.

The chain uses TRBV5-1 and TRBJ1-2; perhaps TRBD1 as D (6 bases). Per the germline V gene, CDR1 is SGHRS and CDR2 is YFSETQ. The CDR3 has 14 amino acids. V lost 0 bases to trimming and J lost 5 bases, with 11 bases between them. The chain's CDR3 is CASSLAGGPYGYTF. In DNA, the CDR3 is TGCGCCAGCAGCTTGGCCGGGGGCCCATATGGCTACACCTTC.

The CDR3 region is CASSLVQGVDNEQFF. DNA for the CDR3: TGTGCCAGCAGCTTAGTACAGGGTGTCGACAATGAGCAGTTCTTC. The V and J genes are TRBV7-9 and TRBJ2-1; D perhaps matches TRBD1 (6 bases). CDR1 and CDR2 (germline): SEHNR, FQNEAQ (reference sequence). Trimming removed 1 base at V and 5 bases at J, with 12 bases between. The CDR3 spans 15 residues.

The chain has TRBV15 and TRBJ2-2; no reliable D call. This CDR3 region has 13 residues. The V gene lost 7 bases and the J gene lost 5 bases, with 11 bases spanning the gap. Looked up from germline, CDR1 is LNHNV and CDR2 is YYDKDF (reference sequence). CDR3 coding DNA: TGTGCCACCATGACTGGAAAGACCGGGGAGCTGTTTTTT. As protein: CATMTGKTGELFF.

The gene calls are TRBV7-9 and TRBJ2-7; a possible D gene is TRBD2 (6 bases). Deletions cut 7 bases from V and 2 bases from J, with 9 bases between. The CDR3 has 12 amino acids. The germline V gene has CDR1 SEHNR and CDR2 FQNEAQ (reference sequence). CDR3 protein: CASTRGTYEQYF. As DNA, the CDR3 is TGTGCCAGCACCCGGGGGACCTACGAGCAGTACTTC.

The chain couples TRBV7-8 to TRBJ1-1; TRBD1 might be the D (6 bases). The CDR3 runs 15 residues. Germline V gives CDR1 SGHVS, CDR2 FQNEAQ. The germline V and J ends were trimmed by 1 base and 6 bases, with 15 bases remaining between them. The DNA for the CDR3 is TGTGCCAGCAGCTTAGGAGGAAAAGGGGGAGCTGAAGCTTTCTTT. Translating gives CASSLGGKGGAEAFF.

The rearrangement links TRBV13 to TRBJ2-7; D perhaps matches TRBD1 (6 bases). V was clipped by 5 bases and J by 5 bases, with 16 bases between them. CDR1 and CDR2 (germline): PRHDT, FYEKMQ (reference sequence). This CDR3 contains 14 residues. The DNA of the CDR3 is TGTGCCAGCAGCCTGCGACAGGCGTTGGACGAGCAGTACTTC. Its protein is CASSLRQALDEQYF.

The chain recombines TRBV6-2 or TRBV6-3 with TRBJ2-2, with D hard to call. Germline lookup yields CDR1 MNHEY and CDR2 SVGEGT. V was trimmed by 2 bases and J by 5 bases, leaving 6 bases between them. This CDR3 is built from 13 residues. The CDR3 DNA reads TGTGCCAGCAGTTACCCGGAAACCGGGGAGCTGTTTTTT. Translated: CASSYPETGELFF.

This chain uses TRBV27 with TRBJ1-5; TRBD1 agrees at 9 bases. The CDR3 is 17 residues long. V trimming: 2 bases; J trimming: 2 bases; junction bases outside the gene matches: 7. Germline V gives CDR1 MNHEY, CDR2 SMNVEV (reference sequence). CDR3 sequence (DNA): TGTGCCAGCAGTTTAACAGGGGGCTATTACGGCAATCAGCCCCAGCATTTT. It encodes CASSLTGGYYGNQPQHF.

The chain carries TRBV12-3 or TRBV12-4 and TRBJ2-1; the D call may be TRBD1 or TRBD2 (5 bases each). This CDR3 has 13 amino acids. V gave up 4 bases and J gave up 7 bases, with 11 bases separating them. CDR3 protein: CASSSSGPNEQFF. The CDR3 coding sequence is TGTGCCAGCAGTTCCTCGGGACCAAATGAGCAGTTCTTC.

The rearrangement links TRBV6-6 to TRBJ2-3; 11 bases are a match to TRBD2. The CDR3 contains 15 residues. Germline V lookup: CDR1 MNHNY, CDR2 SVGAGI (reference sequence). Trimming took 5 bases from V and 4 from J; bases not matched to a gene: 5. The CDR3 region is CASSVGTSGSDTQYF. The CDR3 DNA reads TGTGCCAGCAGTGTGGGGACTAGCGGATCAGATACGCAGTATTTT.

The chain combines TRBV7-9 with TRBJ1-2; D may be TRBD1 (5 bases). The ends were cut back, 4 bases at V and 4 bases at J, with 25 bases in the middle. The germline CDR1 and CDR2 sequences are SEHNR and FQNEAQ (reference sequence). The CDR3 contains 18 residues. The CDR3 DNA reads TGTGCCAGCAGCTCAACCTCTGGGGCAGGGCCCATCGGCTATGGCTACACCTTC. It encodes CASSSTSGAGPIGYGYTF.

V is TRBV20-1 and J is TRBJ2-7, with 8 positions matching TRBD2. Losses at the gene ends were 1 base for V and 1 base for J; bases not matched to a gene: 3. Germline CDR1 DFQATT, CDR2 SNEGSKA (reference sequence). The CDR3 totals 14 residues. CDR3 loop: CSARASSGSYEQYF. CDR3 bases: TGCAGTGCTAGAGCGTCTAGCGGGTCCTACGAGCAGTACTTC.

The J gene is TRBJ2-3, the V gene TRBV7-6; 10 nucleotides match TRBD1. The length of the CDR3 is 16 residues. The germline V gene has CDR1 SGHVS and CDR2 FNYEAQ. The junction had 8 bases not matched to a gene; V was cut back by 3 bases and J by 5 bases. The CDR3 coding sequence is TGTGCCAGCAGCTTCGACCGGGACAGGGGCTTAGATACGCAGTATTTT. This sequence encodes CASSFDRDRGLDTQYF.

CDR3 nucleotides: TGTGCCAGCAGTCGGACAAATAGCAATCAGCCCCAGCATTTT. It specifies CASSRTNSNQPQHF. The chain employs TRBV12-3 or TRBV12-4 and TRBJ1-5, with a possible D match to TRBD1 (5 bases). Trimming removed 5 bases at V and 0 bases at J, with 8 bases between. This CDR3 is 14 amino acids long.

In regard to this clonotype: One junction end does not reproduce the germline sequence, and a read error may be involved. This rearrangement joins TRBV7-7 to TRBJ1-1; D is undetermined. The V gene's germline CDR1 is SSHAT and CDR2 FNYEAQ (reference sequence). The CDR3 has 13 amino acids. The chain's CDR3 is CASSSGFNTEAFF. CDR3 DNA sequence: TGTGCTAGCAGCTCGGGGTTTAACACTGAAGCTTTCTTT.

This rearrangement joins TRBV25-1 to TRBJ2-3; 10 positions agree with TRBD2. The length of the CDR3 is 14 residues. V gave up 3 bases and J gave up 7 bases; unmatched junction bases: 4. Germline V gives CDR1 MGHDK, CDR2 SYGVNS. The DNA for the CDR3 is TGTGCCAGCAGTGATGAAGCGGGGGGGAATACGCAGTATTTT. This gives the protein CASSDEAGGNTQYF.

V usage is TRBV19 and J usage is TRBJ2-7; D ambiguous. Per germline, CDR1 LNHDA and CDR2 SQIVND (reference sequence). Trimming removed 6 bases from V and 2 bases from J, with 11 bases in between. The CDR3 contains 13 residues. CDR3 coding DNA: TGTGCCAGTAGAGGGTCAGCTCCCTACGAGCAGTACTTC. Its translation: CASRGSAPYEQYF.

The V gene is TRBV13, the J gene TRBJ2-7, with 7 nucleotides matching TRBD1. Germline V gives CDR1 PRHDT, CDR2 FYEKMQ (reference sequence). CDR3 length equals 13 residues. Trimming at V came to 5 bases and at J to 3 bases, leaving 4 bases not matched to a gene. The CDR3 coding sequence is TGTGCCAGCAGCGGAGGACAGGACTACGAGCAGTACTTC. Protein sequence: CASSGGQDYEQYF.

This chain links TRBV27 with TRBJ2-2, with 8 bases aligning to TRBD2. The CDR3 loop spans 17 amino acids. Trimming took 3 bases from V and 0 from J; bases not matched to a gene: 6. CDR1 MNHEY and CDR2 SMNVEV come from the germline V gene (reference sequence). The CDR3 DNA is TGTGCCAGCAGTTTTTCTCTAGCGGGCGCGAACACCGGGGAGCTGTTTTTT. Translated: CASSFSLAGANTGELFF.

J is TRBJ1-4 and V is TRBV7-9; D unresolved. CDR1 is SEHNR, CDR2 FQNEAQ, per germline (reference sequence). Trimming took off 6 bases at V and 4 bases at J, with 6 bases between the two ends. This CDR3 has 12 residues. The CDR3 reads CASRDYNEKLFF. The CDR3 nucleotides read TGTGCCAGCAGGGACTATAATGAAAAACTGTTTTTT.

The rearrangement uses TRBV6-5 and TRBJ2-7; 7 bases fit TRBD1. This CDR3 has 15 residues. Germline CDR1 reads MNHEY; CDR2 reads SVGAGI. V lost 5 bases to trimming and J lost 5 bases; unmatched junction nucleotides: 12. Here the CDR3 reads CASSLGTVPGNEQYF. The CDR3, as DNA: TGTGCCAGCAGTCTAGGGACAGTCCCTGGGAACGAGCAGTACTTC.

The chain employs TRBV4-2 and TRBJ2-1, with TRBD2 matching 8 bases. This CDR3 region has 17 residues. Germline CDR1 is LGHNA and CDR2 is YNFKEQ. V lost 0 bases to trimming and J lost 5 bases; unmatched junction nucleotides: 9. CDR3 protein: CASSQDRGTSGNNEQFF. The CDR3 coding sequence is TGTGCCAGCAGCCAAGATCGAGGAACTAGCGGCAACAATGAGCAGTTCTTC.

This clonotype was detected once. CDR3 in amino acids: CASSQDRGLWGDTQYF. Here the CDR3 DNA reads TGCGCCAGCAGCCAAGATAGGGGGTTATGGGGCGATACGCAGTATTTT. The chain employs TRBV4-3 and TRBJ2-3, with a tentative D call TRBD1 (6 bases). CDR1 and CDR2 from the germline V gene are LGHNA and YSLEER. The CDR3 extends over 16 amino acids. V lost 0 bases and J 6 bases, leaving 16 bases between the germline ends.